What follows are 15 T cell receptor beta chains derived from one specimen sequenced in a study of cytomegalovirus exposure and HLA in healthy donors. PCR was performed using 60 Vbeta and 13 Jbeta primers. Clones were read by immunoSEQ multiplex PCR, and TCRdb kept only the in-frame ones, dropping some. The sample yields 150,000 to 250,000 clones, of which the top ten take up less than 0.85%. The material sequenced was PBMCs. These receptors originate from a boy between 5 and 17 years old in good health and CMV-seronegative.

The genes are TRBV29-1 and TRBJ2-5; tentative D call: TRBD1 (6 bases). The germline CDR1 and CDR2 sequences are SQVTM and ANQGSEA. Trimming left V 6 bases short and J 4 bases short, with 6 bases between. This CDR3 is 10 amino acids long. DNA for the CDR3: TGCAGCGTACAGGGAGAGACCCAGTACTTC. Residues: CSVQGETQYF. The full variable domain, with the rest looked up from reference TRBV29-1 and TRBJ2-5, is SAVISQKPSRDICQRGTSLTIQCQVDSQVTMMFWYRQQPGQSLTLIATANQGSEATYESGFVIDKFPISRPNLTFSTLTVSNMSPEDSSIYLCSVQGETQYFGPGTRLLVL.

The chain joins TRBV7-4 to TRBJ1-2; TRBD1 might be the D (6 bases). Per the germline V gene, CDR1 is SGHVT and CDR2 is SQSDAQ. The CDR3 contains 13 residues. V dropped 5 bases and J dropped 4 bases, with 11 bases sitting between them. CDR3 amino acids: CASSGGQIYGYTF. CDR3 sequence (DNA): TGTGCCAGCAGCGGGGGACAAATCTATGGCTACACCTTC.

This sequence joins TRBV7-2 and TRBJ2-3; weak D call: TRBD2 (6 bases). This CDR3 spans 21 amino acids. Germline CDR1 is SGHTA and CDR2 is FQGNSA. Trimming shortened V by 0 bases and J by 0 bases, and 25 bases separated the two germline ends. In DNA form, the CDR3 reads TGTGCCAGCAGCTTAGCGAGCCTCCCCCCTCTAGCGTCACCTAGCACAGATACGCAGTATTTT. Translation gives CASSLASLPPLASPSTDTQYF.

The chain is built from TRBV9 and TRBJ2-5; 7 bases are shared with TRBD1. Germline lookup yields CDR1 SGDLS and CDR2 YYNGEE. The ends lost 5 bases at V and 5 bases at J; junction bases unmatched: 9. There are 14 residues in the CDR3. CDR3 protein: CASSQTGRVETQYF. The CDR3 coding sequence is TGTGCCAGCAGTCAGACAGGGCGGGTGGAGACCCAGTACTTC.

The chain joins TRBV18 to TRBJ2-7, with 10 bases lining up with TRBD1. This CDR3 region has 15 residues. Germline V gene data show CDR1 as KGHSH and CDR2 as LQKENI. J lost 0 bases, V lost 6 bases, and 5 bases had no gene match. The CDR3 spells CASSGGTGDSYEQYF. CDR3 DNA sequence: TGTGCCAGCTCGGGAGGGACAGGGGACTCCTACGAGCAGTACTTC.

V usage is TRBV5-1 and J usage is TRBJ2-5; 7 bases are a match to TRBD2. Gene TRBJ2-7 matches the end of the DNA better, so the J call may be wrong. CDR3 length: 14 residues. Germline lookup yields CDR1 SGHRS and CDR2 YFSETQ. CDR3 sequence (DNA): TGCGCCAGCAGCTGGGGAGGGGAGAGCTACGAGCAGTACTTC. This encodes CASSWGGESYEQYF.

V and J are TRBV25-1 and TRBJ2-5; 10 nucleotides line up with TRBD2. The trim removed 5 bases at V and 5 bases at J, leaving 8 bases unmatched. Germline V gene sequence: CDR1 MGHDK, CDR2 SYGVNS. CDR3 size: 15 residues. CDR3 residues: CASSPWERGGETQYF. The CDR3 region has the DNA TGTGCCAGCAGTCCCTGGGAGCGGGGGGGGGAGACCCAGTACTTC.

The chain links TRBV14 to TRBJ2-3; D ambiguous. Trimming shortened V by 3 bases and J by 4 bases, and 5 bases separated the two germline ends. The CDR3 spans 12 residues. Germline V gene lookup returns CDR1 SGHDN and CDR2 FVKESK. CDR3 DNA sequence: TGTGCCAGCAGCCACACTCCAGATACGCAGTATTTT. Translation gives CASSHTPDTQYF.

The chain couples TRBV6-5 to TRBJ2-7, with 7 bases that match TRBD1. Germline assignment: CDR1 MNHEY and CDR2 SVGAGI. V gave up 6 bases and J gave up 2 bases; unmatched junction bases: 7. The CDR3 is made up of 14 amino acids. CDR3 DNA sequence: TGTGCCAGCAGCTACAGGGGTCCTCCCTACGAGCAGTACTTC. This sequence encodes CASSYRGPPYEQYF.

The chain uses TRBV7-3 and TRBJ2-3, with D unresolved. Between the trimmed V and J ends, which lost 8 bases and 1 base, there was a span of 10 bases. The length of the CDR3 is 13 residues. From germline, CDR1 is SGHTA and CDR2 FQGTGA. The CDR3 region has the DNA TGTGCCAGCGCGCCCCAAGGCACAGATACGCAGTATTTT. It is translated as CASAPQGTDTQYF. Variable domain in full (rest from reference TRBV7-3 and TRBJ2-3): GAGVSQTPSNKVTEKGKYVELRCDPISGHTALYWYRQSLGQGPEFLIYFQGTGAADDSGLPNDRFFAVRPEGSVSTLKIQRTERGDSAVYLCASAPQGTDTQYFGPGTRLTVL.

This chain connects TRBV30 to TRBJ1-1; D unresolved. The germline gives CDR1 GTSNPN, CDR2 SVGIG (reference sequence). The length of the CDR3 is 12 residues. The ends were cut back, 1 base at V and 11 bases at J, with 14 bases in the middle. Here the CDR3 reads CAWSASGERAFF. The CDR3 nucleotides are TGTGCCTGGAGTGCCTCTGGGGAGAGGGCTTTCTTT.

The rearrangement uses TRBV6-5 and TRBJ2-3; D possibly corresponds to TRBD1 (6 bases). Per the germline V gene, CDR1 is MNHEY and CDR2 is SVGAGI. This CDR3 has 15 residues. The V and J ends lost 7 bases and 0 bases respectively, with 14 bases between them. The CDR3, as DNA: TGTGCCAGCATTCCCAGGGGTACTAGCACAGATACGCAGTATTTT. It specifies CASIPRGTSTDTQYF.

This chain joins TRBV4-1 and TRBJ1-2; unclear D gene. The CDR3 has 16 residues. V was cut by 0 bases and J by 3 bases, with 14 bases left in between. CDR1 is MGHRA and CDR2 is YSYEKL in the germline V gene. The CDR3 nucleotides read TGCGCCAGCAGCCAAGAGTCCCGGGATGTGTACTATGGCTACACCTTC. It encodes CASSQESRDVYYGYTF.

The chain recombines TRBV9 with TRBJ1-5; a weak D match, TRBD1 (6 bases). Trimming took 3 bases from V and 0 from J, leaving 10 bases between them. Germline CDR1 is SGDLS and CDR2 is YYNGEE. There are 15 residues in the CDR3. CDR3 nucleotides: TGTGCCAGCAGCGAGGGGGAAAATAGCAATCAGCCCCAGCATTTT. Amino acids: CASSEGENSNQPQHF.

The chain's CDR3 is CASSPGWTSGAYEQYF. In DNA, the CDR3 is TGCGCCAGCAGCCCCGGCTGGACTAGCGGGGCTTACGAGCAGTACTTC. The chain combines TRBV5-1 with TRBJ2-7; 12 bases align to TRBD2. Germline trimming cut 4 bases from V and 4 bases from J; bases unmatched to any gene: 9. CDR3 size: 16 residues. From germline, CDR1 is SGHRS and CDR2 YFSETQ.